This TCR beta chain was documented in a study of control samples from healthy donors and cancer patients (dated by TCRdb to about 2020). The library was prepared using the immunoSEQ multiplex PCR assay. Entries here come from immuneACCESS through TCRdb and include only in-frame sequences with V and J called. Some clones fail to appear in such tables; in the studies checked, an unresolved V gene covers under half of the shortfall, and the cause of the remainder is unknown. Within this sample are about 140,000 clones, with about nine tenths of them counted one time only. Around 10% of the sample goes to the ten largest clones. Details on this clone: The antigen it binds to is not known. The record has no base qualities; no much larger clone is one base away.

The germline V gene encodes CDR1 SNHLY and CDR2 FYNNEI. Cut back by 7 bases and 2 bases, the V and J ends lie 16 bases apart. From cysteine to phenylalanine, the CDR3 is 15 amino acids long. The CDR3 DNA has 45 bases and is translated from base 1. The sequencing sample was made of blood. Recombination joined TRBV2 with TRBJ2-3, with TRBD1 as a weak D call on 6 bases. This TCR was sampled from a woman aged 25 to 39 in good health. The DNA reads as follows: TGTGCCAGCATGAGGACAGTCACGTACACAGATACGCAGTATTTT. It is translated as CASMRTVTYTDTQYF.